The TCR beta chain under discussion was sequenced for a study of regulatory T cells in long-lasting Graves disease. Notes on the study in general: Accuracy was perhaps lowered by the small sample size.

The sample's time point: newly diagnosed GD, antithyroid drugs for less than 3 months. Construction of the TCR library relied on RNA isolated from PBMCs. Combining iRepertoire HTBI primers with Arm-PCR of CDR3 regions, the authors built TCR beta libraries. TCRdb processed the multiplex PCR reads anew with MiXCR; each CDR3 protein has one entry. The sample lists around 400,000 distinct CDR3 sequences; 15% to 19% were seen once. There are many counts of this clonotype. Its antigen remains unknown. This CDR3 has 14 amino acids. The germline V and J ends were trimmed by 1 base and 5 bases, with 12 bases remaining between them.

This clonotype was obtained from a female donor with Graves disease. The input for sequencing was peripheral blood mononuclear cells (PBMCs), taken at new diagnosis, from a patient treated with antithyroid drugs. The rearrangement links TRBV12-3 or TRBV12-4 to TRBJ2-7, with D perhaps given as TRBD1 or TRBD2 (6 bases each). The CDR3 coding sequence is TGTGCCAGCAGTTTAGTAAGGGGGGCCGACGAGCAGTACTTC. It specifies CASSLVRGADEQYF.